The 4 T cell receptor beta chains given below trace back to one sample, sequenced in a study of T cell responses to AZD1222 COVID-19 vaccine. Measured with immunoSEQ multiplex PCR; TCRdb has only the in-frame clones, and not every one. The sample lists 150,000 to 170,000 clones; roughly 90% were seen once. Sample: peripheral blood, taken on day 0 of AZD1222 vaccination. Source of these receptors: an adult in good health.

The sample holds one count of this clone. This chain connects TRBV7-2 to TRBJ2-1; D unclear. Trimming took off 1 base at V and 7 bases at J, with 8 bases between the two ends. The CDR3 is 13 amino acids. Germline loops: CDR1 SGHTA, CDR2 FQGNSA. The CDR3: CASSLDRVNEQFF. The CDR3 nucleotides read TGTGCCAGCAGCTTAGATAGGGTAAATGAGCAGTTCTTC.

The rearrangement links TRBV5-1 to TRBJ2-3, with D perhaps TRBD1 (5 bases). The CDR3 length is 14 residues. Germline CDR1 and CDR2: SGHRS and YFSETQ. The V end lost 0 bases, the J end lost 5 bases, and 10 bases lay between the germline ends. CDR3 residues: CASSLADSEDTQYF. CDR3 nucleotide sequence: TGCGCCAGCAGCTTGGCCGACAGTGAAGATACGCAGTATTTT.

The CDR3 bases are TGCGCCAGCAGCTTGGCCGCAGGGACAGGGACTGAAAAACTGTTTTTT. Translated: CASSLAAGTGTEKLFF. The chain recombines TRBV5-1 with TRBJ1-4, with 9 nucleotides matching TRBD1. This CDR3 has 16 amino acids. Germline V gene lookup returns CDR1 SGHRS and CDR2 YFSETQ. V trimming: 0 bases; J trimming: 7 bases; junction bases outside the gene matches: 7.

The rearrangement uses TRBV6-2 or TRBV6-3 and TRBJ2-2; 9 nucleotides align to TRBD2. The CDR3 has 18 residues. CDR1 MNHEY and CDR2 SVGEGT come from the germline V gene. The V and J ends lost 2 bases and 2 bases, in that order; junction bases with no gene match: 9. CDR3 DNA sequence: TGTGCCAGCAGTTACGTTAGTAGCGGGGGAGTCAACACCGGGGAGCTGTTTTTT. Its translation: CASSYVSSGGVNTGELFF.